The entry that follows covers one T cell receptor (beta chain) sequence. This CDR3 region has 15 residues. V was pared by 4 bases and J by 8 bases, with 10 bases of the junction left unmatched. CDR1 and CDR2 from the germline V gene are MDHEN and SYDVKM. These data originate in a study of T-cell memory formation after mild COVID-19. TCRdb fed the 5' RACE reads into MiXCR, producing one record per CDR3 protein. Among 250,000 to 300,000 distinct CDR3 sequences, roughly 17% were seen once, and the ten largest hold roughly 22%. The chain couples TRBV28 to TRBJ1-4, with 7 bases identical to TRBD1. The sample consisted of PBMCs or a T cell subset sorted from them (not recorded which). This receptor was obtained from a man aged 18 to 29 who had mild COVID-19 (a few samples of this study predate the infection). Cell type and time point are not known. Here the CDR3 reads CASSSDRESGEKLFF. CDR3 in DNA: TGTGCCAGCAGTTCCGACAGGGAATCGGGGGAAAAACTGTTTTTT.